Shown below are 16 T cell receptor beta chains from a single sample sequenced in a study of spatial heterogeneity in lung cancer. TCRdb redid the calling of the 5' RACE reads with MiXCR, one entry per CDR3 protein. The table lists 45,000 or so distinct CDR3 sequences, over 9.5% of them singletons, with about 40% in the top ten. Time point of the sample: sample taken at primary tumor resection. From tumor, nontumor lung or frozen PBMC, whole RNA was taken unsorted for sequencing. The sample consisted of PBMCs, taken at surgery. The receptor source for this set is a female donor with early-stage non-small cell lung cancer.

The chain recombines TRBV12-3 or TRBV12-4 with TRBJ2-7; TRBD2 matches 8 bases. The CDR3 has 14 residues. J gave up 4 bases and V 5 bases, and 7 bases lay outside the gene matches. This CDR3 is CASSPAGGRYEQYF. DNA for the CDR3: TGTGCCAGCAGTCCAGCGGGCGGGAGGTACGAGCAGTACTTC.

This clonotype has just a few counts. The gene calls are TRBV19 and TRBJ2-1; D is unclear. This CDR3 spans 13 amino acids. The germline gives CDR1 LNHDA, CDR2 SQIVND (reference sequence). V dropped 5 bases and J dropped 4 bases, with 9 bases sitting between them. The CDR3: CASSSHSYNEQFF. The CDR3 DNA is TGTGCCAGTAGTTCCCACTCATACAATGAGCAGTTCTTC.

This clonotype has a handful of counts. The rearrangement uses TRBV28 and TRBJ2-4, with 8 bases matching TRBD2. The junction had 5 bases not matched to a gene; V was cut back by 1 base and J by 0 bases. The CDR3 has 17 residues. Germline V gene data show CDR1 as MDHEN and CDR2 as SYDVKM. This CDR3 reads CASSLFGGGPAKNIQYF. The DNA of the CDR3 is TGTGCCAGCAGTTTATTCGGGGGGGGGCCAGCCAAAAACATTCAGTACTTC.

This clonotype was seen ten or more times. V and J are TRBV5-6 and TRBJ2-3; D is possibly TRBD1 (6 bases). Germline V gene lookup returns CDR1 SGHDT and CDR2 YYEEEE. The length of the CDR3 is 15 residues. Trimming removed 2 bases from V and 5 bases from J, with 15 bases in between. CDR3 sequence (DNA): TGTGCCAGCAGCTTATTCCAGGGGTCCGTAGATACGCAGTATTTT. Protein sequence: CASSLFQGSVDTQYF.

The chain carries TRBV30 and TRBJ2-7, with 10 bases fitting TRBD1. CDR3 size: 14 residues. With 3 bases clipped from V and 2 bases from J, the junction kept 4 bases outside the gene matches. CDR1 and CDR2 (germline): GTSNPN, SVGIG (reference sequence). The CDR3, as DNA: TGTGCCTGGAGGCCGGACAGGGGGACCTACGAGCAGTACTTC. Its translation is CAWRPDRGTYEQYF.

At least ten counts were recorded for this clonotype. The chain is built from TRBV28 and TRBJ1-5, with 9 bases that match TRBD1. CDR3 length: 14 amino acids. V lost 6 bases to trimming and J lost 3 bases; unmatched junction nucleotides: 3. Germline V gene lookup returns CDR1 MDHEN and CDR2 SYDVKM. The CDR3 here is CASRGQGSNQPQHF. The CDR3 nucleotides read TGTGCCAGCAGAGGACAGGGGTCCAATCAGCCCCAGCATTTT.

This clonotype was picked up many times. The J gene is TRBJ2-1, the V gene TRBV7-9; TRBD2 agrees at 8 bases. The CDR3 length is 14 residues. The V gene end was trimmed by 8 bases and the J gene end by 0 bases; junction bases not matched to a gene: 3. Per the germline V gene, CDR1 is SEHNR and CDR2 is FQNEAQ (reference sequence). The CDR3 is CASRGGSSYNEQFF. CDR3 coding DNA: TGTGCCAGCCGGGGGGGAAGCTCCTACAATGAGCAGTTCTTC.

This clonotype was detected ten times or more. This sequence joins TRBV20-1 and TRBJ1-6; D ambiguous. Germline-derived CDR1 and CDR2 are DFQATT and SNEGSKA (reference sequence). Trimming pared 1 base from V and 3 bases from J, leaving 13 bases between. This CDR3 comprises 16 residues. Here the CDR3 reads CSARGESFRYNSPLHF. In DNA, the CDR3 is TGCAGTGCTAGAGGGGAGAGTTTTCGCTATAATTCACCCCTCCACTTT.

The rearrangement uses TRBV6-2 or TRBV6-3 and TRBJ2-2; no clear D. CDR1 and CDR2 from the germline V gene are MNHEY and SVGEGT. The V end lost 6 bases, the J end lost 4 bases, and 12 bases lay between the germline ends. The CDR3 is 14 residues long. The CDR3 DNA sequence: TGTGCCAGCAGCACCCTAGGGATCACCGGGGAGCTGTTTTTT. Protein sequence: CASSTLGITGELFF.

This clonotype showed up just a few times. The rearrangement links TRBV27 to TRBJ2-5; tentative D call: TRBD2 (6 bases). This CDR3 is built from 15 residues. V shed 3 bases and J shed 4 bases, with 15 bases lying between them. Per the germline V gene, CDR1 is MNHEY and CDR2 is SMNVEV (reference sequence). The CDR3 DNA reads as TGTGCCAGCAGTTTCCTCGGAAGGAGGGGAGAGACCCAGTACTTC. As protein: CASSFLGRRGETQYF.

This chain links TRBV11-2 with TRBJ2-7; 9 bases are shared with TRBD1. Trimming at V came to 1 base and at J to 3 bases, leaving 4 bases not matched to a gene. Germline values: CDR1 SGHAT, CDR2 FQNNGV. This CDR3 contains 15 residues. The CDR3 DNA follows: TGTGCCAGCAGCTTAGGGACAGGGGCTTTCTACGAGCAGTACTTC. As protein: CASSLGTGAFYEQYF.

The rearrangement links TRBV7-2 to TRBJ2-3; D may match TRBD1 or TRBD2 (5 bases each). Germline assignment: CDR1 SGHTA and CDR2 FQGNSA. The V and J ends lost 5 bases and 9 bases respectively, with 15 bases between them. The CDR3 has 13 amino acids. CDR3 DNA sequence: TGTGCCAGCAGCCCCCGGGACCGGGACACGCAGTATTTT. Translated: CASSPRDRDTQYF.

J is TRBJ2-2 and V is TRBV29-1, with no clear D. Per the germline V gene, CDR1 is SQVTM and CDR2 is ANQGSEA. Between the trimmed V and J ends, which lost 7 bases and 1 base, there was a span of 4 bases. The CDR3 is 11 residues long. The chain's CDR3 is CSGQNTGELFF. Written as DNA, the CDR3 is TGCAGCGGGCAGAACACCGGGGAGCTGTTTTTT.

This clonotype was counted a few times. This chain links TRBV5-6 with TRBJ1-2; unclear D gene. V lost 7 bases to trimming and J lost 4 bases, with 14 bases between them. Germline CDR1 SGHDT, CDR2 YYEEEE. The CDR3 runs to 13 residues. Written as DNA, the CDR3 is TGTGCCAGCGTCCCTCTGGGGAGCTATGGCTACACCTTC. This encodes CASVPLGSYGYTF.

The V and J genes are TRBV20-1 and TRBJ2-5, with D possibly matching TRBD2 (5 bases). Germline V gene sequence: CDR1 DFQATT, CDR2 SNEGSKA (reference sequence). This CDR3 is 13 amino acids long. The V and J ends lost 4 bases and 5 bases respectively, with 14 bases between them. In DNA form, the CDR3 reads TGCAGTGCTAAGGACTCGCCGTCGGAGACCCAGTACTTC. It yields the protein CSAKDSPSETQYF.

This clonotype was counted ten times or more. In DNA form, the CDR3 reads TGCAGCGTTCGGGAGGGGGCCTCCCAGAATGGCTACACCTTC. Its translation: CSVREGASQNGYTF. The chain uses TRBV29-1 and TRBJ1-2, with TRBD1 matching 7 bases. The CDR3 length is 14 residues. With V trimmed by 5 bases and J by 6 bases, 12 bases remained unmatched. Germline values: CDR1 SQVTM, CDR2 ANQGSEA.